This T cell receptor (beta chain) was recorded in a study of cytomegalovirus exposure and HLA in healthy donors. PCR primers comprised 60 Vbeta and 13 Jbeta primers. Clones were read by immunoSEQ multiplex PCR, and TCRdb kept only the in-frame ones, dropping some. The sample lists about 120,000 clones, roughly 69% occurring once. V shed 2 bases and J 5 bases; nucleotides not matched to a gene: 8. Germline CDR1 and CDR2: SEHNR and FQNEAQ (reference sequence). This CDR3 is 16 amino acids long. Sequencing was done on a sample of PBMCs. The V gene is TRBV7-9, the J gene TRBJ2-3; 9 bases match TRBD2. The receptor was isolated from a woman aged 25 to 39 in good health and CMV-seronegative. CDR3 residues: CASSLTLAGVVDTQYF. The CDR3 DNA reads TGTGCCAGCAGCTTAACCTTAGCGGGAGTAGTAGATACGCAGTATTTT.